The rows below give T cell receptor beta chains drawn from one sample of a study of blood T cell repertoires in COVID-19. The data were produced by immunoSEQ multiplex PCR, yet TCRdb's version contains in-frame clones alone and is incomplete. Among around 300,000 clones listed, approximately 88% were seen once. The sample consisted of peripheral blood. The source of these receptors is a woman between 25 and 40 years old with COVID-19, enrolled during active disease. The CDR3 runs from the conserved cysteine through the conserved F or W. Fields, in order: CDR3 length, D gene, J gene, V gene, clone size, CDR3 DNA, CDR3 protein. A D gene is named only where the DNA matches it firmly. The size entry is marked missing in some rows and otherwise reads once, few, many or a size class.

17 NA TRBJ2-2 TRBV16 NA TGTGCCAGCAGCCAATCGGATGGGGGGGCGCGGACCGGGGAGCTGTTTTTT CASSQSDGGARTGELFF
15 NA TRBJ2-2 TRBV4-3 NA TGCGCCAGCAGCCAAGCTTGGAGAAACACCGGGGAGCTGTTTTTT CASSQAWRNTGELFF
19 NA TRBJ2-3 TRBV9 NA TGTGCCAGCAGCACCCCGGAGGGTTTTGCGGTCTCTAGCACAGATACGCAGTATTTT CASSTPEGFAVSSTDTQYF
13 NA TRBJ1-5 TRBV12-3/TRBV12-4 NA TGTGCCAGCAGCCCGCGGGATAGTCAGCCCCAGCATTTT CASSPRDSQPQHF
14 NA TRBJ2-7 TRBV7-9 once TGTGCCAGCAGCGTGCGGGCCAGGCTAGATGGGCTGTACTTC CASSVRARLDGLYF
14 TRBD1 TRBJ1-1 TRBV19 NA TGTGCCAGTAGCACAGGGGCTACAAACACTGAAGCTTTCTTT CASSTGATNTEAFF
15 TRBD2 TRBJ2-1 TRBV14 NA TGTGCCAGCAGCCCTACTAGCGGGGGGGTCAATGAGCAGTTCTTC CASSPTSGGVNEQFF
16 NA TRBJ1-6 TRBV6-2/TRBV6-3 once TGTGCCAGCAGTTACTCGACAGGCTACTATAATTCACCCCTCCACTTT CASSYSTGYYNSPLHF
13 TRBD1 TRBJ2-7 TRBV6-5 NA TGTGCCAGCAGAACGACAGGGGTCGACGAGCAGTACTTC CASRTTGVDEQYF
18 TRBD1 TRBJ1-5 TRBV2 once TGTGCCAGCAGTGTACAAATGGACAGGGGGCATATCAATCAGCCCCAGCATTTT CASSVQMDRGHINQPQHF
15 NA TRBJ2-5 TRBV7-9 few TGTGCCAGCAGCCTAGGGGCCGGGATAATGGAGACCCAGTACTTC CASSLGAGIMETQYF
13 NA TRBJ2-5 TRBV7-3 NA TGTGCCAGCAGCCCAACTAGTGCGGAGACCCAGTACTTC CASSPTSAETQYF
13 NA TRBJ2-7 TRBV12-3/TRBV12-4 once TGTGCCAGCAGGAAACAGGGTGTCCCCGAGCAGTACTTC CASRKQGVPEQYF
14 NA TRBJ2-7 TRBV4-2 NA TGTGCCAGCAGCCAAGAATGGAGCTCCTACGAGCAGTACTTC CASSQEWSSYEQYF
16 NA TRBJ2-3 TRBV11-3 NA TGTGCCAGCAGCCCTAACAGTGGGTCCCATTCAGATACGCAGTATTTT CASSPNSGSHSDTQYF
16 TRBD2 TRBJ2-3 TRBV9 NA TGTGCCAGCAGCGTAGGAGTAGCGGGGACCACAGATACGCAGTATTTT CASSVGVAGTTDTQYF
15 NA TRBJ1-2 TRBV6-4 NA TGTGCCAGCAGTGACACTGGGTCACCGGGTGACGGCTACACCTTC CASSDTGSPGDGYTF
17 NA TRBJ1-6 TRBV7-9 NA TGTGCCAGCAGCCGTGTCTCGTCCCGGGACACCGGTTCACCCCTCCACTTT CASSRVSSRDTGSPLHF
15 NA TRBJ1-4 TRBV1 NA TGCACCAGCAGCCAAGGTGACAGGGGGCTTGAAAAACTGTTTTTT CTSSQGDRGLEKLFF
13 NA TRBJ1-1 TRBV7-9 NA TGTGCCAGCAGCTTAGCGGCAAACACTGAAGCTTTCTTT CASSLAANTEAFF
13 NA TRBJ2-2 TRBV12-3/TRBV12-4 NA TGTGCCAGCAGTAAACAGGGACCCGGGGAGCTGTTTTTT CASSKQGPGELFF
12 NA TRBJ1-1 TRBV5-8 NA TGTGCCAGCAGCTCCCAGGGGTTGGAAGCTTTCTTT CASSSQGLEAFF
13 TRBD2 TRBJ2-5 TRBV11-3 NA TGTGCCAGCAGCTCCCTAGCGGGCGAGACCCAGTACTTC CASSSLAGETQYF
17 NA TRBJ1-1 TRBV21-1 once TGTGCCAGCAGCCTACCCGGGACTGATCCATCAAATCCTTGCGCTTTCTTT CASSLPGTDPSNPCAFF
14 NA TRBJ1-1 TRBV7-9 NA TGTGCCAGCAGCTTTAGCAGGGCGTACACTGAAGCTTTCTTT CASSFSRAYTEAFF
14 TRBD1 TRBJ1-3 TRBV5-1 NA TGCGCCAGCAGCTTTACAGGGGCTGGAAACACCATATATTTT CASSFTGAGNTIYF
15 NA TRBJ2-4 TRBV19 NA TGTGCCAGTGCCGAGGCAGCTGTAGCCAAAAACATTCAGTACTTC CASAEAAVAKNIQYF
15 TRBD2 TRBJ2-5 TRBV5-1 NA TGCGCCAGCAGCTTGGGTTCAGGGAGGGAAGAGACCCAGTACTTC CASSLGSGREETQYF
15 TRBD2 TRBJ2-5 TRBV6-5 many TGTGCCAGCTCAACGACTAGCGGGGGGCGGGAGACCCAGTACTTC CASSTTSGGRETQYF
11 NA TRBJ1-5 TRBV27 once TGTGCCAGTGGAGTAAATCAGCCCCAGCATTTT CASGVNQPQHF
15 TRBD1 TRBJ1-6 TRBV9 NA TGTGCCAGCAGCGTCGAGGACAGGGAAGGTTCACCCCTCCACTTT CASSVEDREGSPLHF
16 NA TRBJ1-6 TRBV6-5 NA TGTGCCAGCAGTTACGTTTCGCAGGGCGAAAATTCACCCCTCCACTTT CASSYVSQGENSPLHF
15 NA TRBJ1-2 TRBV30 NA TGTGCCTGGGCCTTCCGGCCGGGGGGATCATATGGCTACACCTTC CAWAFRPGGSYGYTF
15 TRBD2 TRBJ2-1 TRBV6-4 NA TGTGCCAGCTCCCCGGGGCTAGCGGGGAACAATGAGCAGTTCTTC CASSPGLAGNNEQFF
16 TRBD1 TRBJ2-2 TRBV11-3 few TGTGCCAGCAGCTTATGGGACAGAAAGAACACCGGGGAGCTGTTTTTT CASSLWDRKNTGELFF
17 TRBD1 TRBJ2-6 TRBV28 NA TGTGCCAGCAGTCAACTGGCACAGGGGTTAGGGGCCAACGTCCTGACTTTC CASSQLAQGLGANVLTF
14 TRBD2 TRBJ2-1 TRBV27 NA TGTGCCAGCAGTTTATCTCCGGGACTACATGAGCAGTTCTTC CASSLSPGLHEQFF
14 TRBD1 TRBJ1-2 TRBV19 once TGTGCCAGTAGTACTCGGGACAGGGCTTTGGGCTACACCTTC CASSTRDRALGYTF